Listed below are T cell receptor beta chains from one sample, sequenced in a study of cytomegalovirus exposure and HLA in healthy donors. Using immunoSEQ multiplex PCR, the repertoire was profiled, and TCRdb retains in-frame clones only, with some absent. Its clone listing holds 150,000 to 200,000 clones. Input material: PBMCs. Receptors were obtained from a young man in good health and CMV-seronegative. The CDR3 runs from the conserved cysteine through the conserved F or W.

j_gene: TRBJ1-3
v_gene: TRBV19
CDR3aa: CASSIAGFIGNTIYF

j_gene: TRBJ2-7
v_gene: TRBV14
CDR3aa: CASSQGFGGYEQYF

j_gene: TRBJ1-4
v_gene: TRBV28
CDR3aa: CASRTGDEKLFF

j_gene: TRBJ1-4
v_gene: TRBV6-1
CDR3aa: CASREQGIANEKLFF

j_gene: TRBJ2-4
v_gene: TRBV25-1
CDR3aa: CASSTTGGVNIQYF

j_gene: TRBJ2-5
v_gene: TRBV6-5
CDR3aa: CASSYSTGREETQYF

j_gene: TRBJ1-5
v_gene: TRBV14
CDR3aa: CASSQGVFAGDVGQPQHF

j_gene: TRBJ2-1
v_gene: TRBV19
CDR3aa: CASSIPWTSGRGFNEQFF

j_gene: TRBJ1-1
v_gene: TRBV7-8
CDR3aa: CASSPGGGWNTEAFF

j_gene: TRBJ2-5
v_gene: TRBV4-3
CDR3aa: CASSQDSKETQYF

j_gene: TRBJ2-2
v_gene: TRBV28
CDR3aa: CASRFSGSGSTGELFF

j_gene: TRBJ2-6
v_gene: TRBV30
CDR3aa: CAWSAEQGVITSGANVLTF

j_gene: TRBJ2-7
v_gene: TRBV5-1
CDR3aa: CASSLDRSSYEQYF

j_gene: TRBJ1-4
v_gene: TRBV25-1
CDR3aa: CASSEFGGANEKLFF

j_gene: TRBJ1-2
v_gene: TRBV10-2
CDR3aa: CASSERGGRYGYTF

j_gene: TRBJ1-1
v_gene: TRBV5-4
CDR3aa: CASSLVRLGGASNNPTEAFF

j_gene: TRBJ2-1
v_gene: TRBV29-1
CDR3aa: CSVEVYRSSYNEQFF

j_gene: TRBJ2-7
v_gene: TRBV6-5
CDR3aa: CASSYSRGTEAYEQYF

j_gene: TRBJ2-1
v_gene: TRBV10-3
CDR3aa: CAISRRDTPPNEQFF

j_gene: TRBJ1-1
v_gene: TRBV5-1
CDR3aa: CASSLGGTGGPMNTEAFF

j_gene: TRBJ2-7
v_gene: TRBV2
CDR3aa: CASSEYSGGYEQYF

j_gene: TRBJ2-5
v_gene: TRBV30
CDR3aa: CAWSGSSGTQETQYF

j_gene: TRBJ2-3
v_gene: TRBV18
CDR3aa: CASSPSVDTQYF

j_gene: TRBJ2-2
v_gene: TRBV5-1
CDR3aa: CASSPRGEGTGELFF

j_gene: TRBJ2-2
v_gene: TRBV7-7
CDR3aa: CASSLDRANTGELFF

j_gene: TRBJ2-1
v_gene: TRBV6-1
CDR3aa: CASRGLAGGSGEQFF

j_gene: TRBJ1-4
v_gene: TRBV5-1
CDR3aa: CASSLAGTGEEKLFF

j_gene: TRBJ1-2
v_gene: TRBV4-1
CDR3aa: CASSQNGQVGYGYTF

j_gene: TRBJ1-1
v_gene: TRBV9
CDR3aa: CASSVARSTEAFF

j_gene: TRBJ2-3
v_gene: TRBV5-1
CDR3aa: CASSWKGARGTDTQYF

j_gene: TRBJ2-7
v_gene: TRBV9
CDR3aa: CASSPTTGGAYEQYF

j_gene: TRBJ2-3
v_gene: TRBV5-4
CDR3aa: CASSLTVGRVDTQYF

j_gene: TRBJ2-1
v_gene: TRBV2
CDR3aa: CASSEFGGRSEQFF

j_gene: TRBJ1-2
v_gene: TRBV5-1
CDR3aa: CASSQADRAYGYTF

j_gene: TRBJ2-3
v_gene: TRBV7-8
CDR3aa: CASSLVSAADTQYF

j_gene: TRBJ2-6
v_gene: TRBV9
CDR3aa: CASSVDVGGAGANVLTF

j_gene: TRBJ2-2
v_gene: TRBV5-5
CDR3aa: CASEVGPGQGNTGELFF

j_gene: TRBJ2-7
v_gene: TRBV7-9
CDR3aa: CASSLTGNLGGEQYF

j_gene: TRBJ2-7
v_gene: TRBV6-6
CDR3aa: CASSYDGYEGQYF

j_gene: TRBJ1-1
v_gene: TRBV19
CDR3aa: CACKGAWVNTEAFF

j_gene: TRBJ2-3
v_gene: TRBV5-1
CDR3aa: CASSLVREGRADTQYF

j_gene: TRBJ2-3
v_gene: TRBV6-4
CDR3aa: CASKKLAGESDTQYF

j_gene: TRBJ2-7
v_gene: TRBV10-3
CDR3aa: CAISERGNTYEQYF

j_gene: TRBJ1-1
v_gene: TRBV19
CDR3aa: CASSPPGSRANTEAFF

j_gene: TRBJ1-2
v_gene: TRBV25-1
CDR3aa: CASSENKDIGYGYTF